The 20 T cell receptor beta chains below were found in one sample sequenced in a study of cytomegalovirus exposure and HLA in healthy donors. The PCR had 60 Vbeta and 13 Jbeta primers. Repertoires were generated with immunoSEQ multiplex PCR, while TCRdb's copy carries only in-frame clones and drops some. This sample has 150,000 to 200,000 clones; around 76% occur once, and the top ten carry 2% to 2.5%. Sequenced sample: PBMCs. Receptors were obtained from a woman in her 30s in good health and CMV-seropositive.

V and J are TRBV7-9 and TRBJ2-5; tentatively, D is TRBD2 (5 bases). Germline CDR1 reads SEHNR; CDR2 reads FQNEAQ (reference sequence). The CDR3 length is 13 residues. Trimming left V 5 bases short and J 5 bases short, with 12 bases between. The CDR3 region is CASSRAEAETQYF. CDR3 sequence (DNA): TGTGCCAGCAGCCGGGCGGAGGCCGAGACCCAGTACTTC.

The rearrangement links TRBV4-1 to TRBJ1-1, with D perhaps TRBD1 (5 bases). Germline CDR1 and CDR2: MGHRA and YSYEKL. V shed 5 bases and J shed 1 base, with 14 bases lying between them. This CDR3 is 15 amino acids long. This CDR3 reads CASSLEKTANTEAFF. In nucleotides, the CDR3 is TGCGCCAGCAGCTTAGAAAAGACAGCGAACACTGAAGCTTTCTTT.

This chain joins TRBV7-2 and TRBJ2-5, with 8 nucleotides matching TRBD2. In germline, CDR1 is SGHTA, CDR2 FQGNSA. The CDR3 consists of 17 residues. The J segment lost 1 base and the V segment lost 1 base, leaving 8 bases of the junction unmatched. The CDR3: CASSLGLVAGLQETQYF. The CDR3 DNA reads TGTGCCAGCAGCTTAGGACTTGTAGCGGGACTCCAAGAGACCCAGTACTTC. The full variable domain, its missing parts supplied by reference TRBV7-2 and TRBJ2-5, is GAGVSQSPSNKVTEKGKDVELRCDPISGHTALYWYRQSLGQGLEFLIYFQGNSAPDKSGLPSDRFSAERTGGSVSTLTIQRTQQEDSAVYLCASSLGLVAGLQETQYFGPGTRLLVL.

The chain joins TRBV19 to TRBJ2-3, with a weak D call TRBD2 (5 bases). V shed 4 bases and J shed 3 bases, with 17 bases lying between them. Germline V lookup: CDR1 LNHDA, CDR2 SQIVND (reference sequence). This CDR3 region has 16 residues. The CDR3 here is CASSTGGLGGTDTQYF. As DNA, the CDR3 is TGTGCCAGTAGTACAGGAGGACTGGGTGGAACAGATACGCAGTATTTT.

This sequence joins TRBV10-3 and TRBJ1-1, with a possible D match to TRBD1 (5 bases). The CDR3 sequence is 16 residues long. Trimming shortened V by 6 bases and J by 4 bases, and 21 bases separated the two germline ends. In germline, CDR1 is ENHRY, CDR2 SYGVKD. The CDR3 is CAIRRDEGRKSTEAFF. CDR3 nucleotides: TGTGCCATCAGGAGGGACGAGGGGAGGAAAAGCACTGAAGCTTTCTTT.

The gene calls are TRBV6-5 and TRBJ2-5; 8 bases are a match to TRBD1. V was pared by 6 bases and J by 2 bases, with 5 bases of the junction left unmatched. This CDR3 comprises 14 residues. Germline CDR1 and CDR2: MNHEY and SVGAGI. The CDR3 nucleotides read TGTGCCAGCAGACCCGGACAGGGTCAAGAGACCCAGTACTTC. Amino acid sequence: CASRPGQGQETQYF.

The V gene is TRBV7-9, the J gene TRBJ1-1; no definite D call. Per germline, CDR1 SEHNR and CDR2 FQNEAQ (reference sequence). The CDR3 totals 13 residues. The V end was cut by 5 bases, the J end by 10 bases, with 17 bases between. CDR3 sequence: CASSALWEGGAFF. CDR3 DNA: TGTGCCAGCAGCGCCTTATGGGAGGGAGGAGCTTTCTTT.

The chain combines TRBV9 with TRBJ1-1, with 10 bases aligning to TRBD1. With V trimmed by 5 bases and J by 1 base, 17 bases remained unmatched. The CDR3 loop spans 19 amino acids. Germline V gives CDR1 SGDLS, CDR2 YYNGEE. The CDR3 loop reads CASRPRSPGQGNENTEAFF. CDR3 nucleotides: TGTGCCAGCAGACCTAGATCGCCGGGACAGGGGAATGAGAACACTGAAGCTTTCTTT.

The chain is built from TRBV11-2 and TRBJ2-1; D is perhaps TRBD2 (7 bases). This CDR3 comprises 13 residues. Looked up from germline, CDR1 is SGHAT and CDR2 is FQNNGV. The V gene lost 0 bases and the J gene lost 15 bases, with 15 bases spanning the gap. The CDR3 DNA sequence: TGTGCCAGCAGCTTAGATTTAGGGGGGGTACGGTTCTTC. It specifies CASSLDLGGVRFF.

The gene calls are TRBV29-1 and TRBJ1-1, with D hard to call. The germline V gene encodes CDR1 SQVTM and CDR2 ANQGSEA. The V end lost 6 bases, the J end lost 3 bases, and 14 bases lay between the germline ends. This CDR3 has 13 amino acids. This CDR3 reads CSVSRQVHTEAFF. The CDR3 region has the DNA TGCAGCGTGAGTCGCCAGGTACACACTGAAGCTTTCTTT.

The chain carries TRBV7-2 and TRBJ2-6; the D gene is possibly TRBD2 (7 bases). This CDR3 is 15 amino acids long. Germline V gene sequence: CDR1 SGHTA, CDR2 FQGNSA. The V gene lost 7 bases and the J gene lost 4 bases, with 14 bases spanning the gap. CDR3 sequence reads: CASNLGGRGANVLTF. The DNA for the CDR3 is TGTGCCAGCAACCTGGGGGGGCGAGGGGCCAACGTCCTGACTTTC.

This chain connects TRBV28 to TRBJ1-2, with unresolved D. Looked up from germline, CDR1 is MDHEN and CDR2 is SYDVKM. Trimming left V 6 bases short and J 2 bases short, with 16 bases between. The CDR3 sequence is 15 residues long. CDR3 DNA sequence: TGTGCCAGCAGCGGACCCGGGAGCCAAAACTATGGCTACACCTTC. Protein sequence: CASSGPGSQNYGYTF.

The chain combines TRBV6-5 with TRBJ2-1; a possible D gene is TRBD2 (7 bases). V lost 0 bases and J 8 bases, leaving 14 bases between the germline ends. This CDR3 contains 15 residues. The germline V gene encodes CDR1 MNHEY and CDR2 SVGAGI. The CDR3 DNA reads TGTGCCAGCAGTTACTCGGGGGGGCTTAACCATGAGCAGTTCTTC. Amino acids: CASSYSGGLNHEQFF.

V gene TRBV30 combines with J gene TRBJ1-5; D gene unclear. Germline loops: CDR1 GTSNPN, CDR2 SVGIG (reference sequence). The CDR3 is 12 residues long. Between the trimmed V and J ends, which lost 1 base and 4 bases, there was a span of 5 bases. This CDR3 reads CAWSDGNQPQHF. For the CDR3, the DNA is TGTGCCTGGAGTGACGGTAATCAGCCCCAGCATTTT.

The CDR3 coding sequence is TGTGCCAGCAGCTCTCCGGGACAGGGGTTAGGGACTGAAGCTTTCTTT. Protein: CASSSPGQGLGTEAFF. The genes are TRBV7-9 and TRBJ1-1, with 10 nucleotides matching TRBD1. With 4 bases clipped from V and 5 bases from J, the junction kept 10 bases outside the gene matches. Germline CDR1 reads SEHNR; CDR2 reads FQNEAQ (reference sequence). The CDR3 is 16 residues long.

The rearrangement joins TRBV11-2 to TRBJ1-6; possible D gene TRBD1, 5 bases. Germline CDR1 is SGHAT and CDR2 is FQNNGV. This CDR3 contains 14 residues. Trimming took 2 bases from V and 6 from J, leaving 8 bases between them. CDR3 region: CASSLWGGNSPLHF. CDR3 coding DNA: TGTGCCAGCAGCTTATGGGGGGGTAATTCACCCCTCCACTTT.

This clone was seen only a few times. This chain links TRBV27 with TRBJ2-5, with D unclear. Trimming removed 2 bases at V and 5 bases at J, with 6 bases between. CDR3 length: 12 amino acids. CDR1 MNHEY and CDR2 SMNVEV come from the germline V gene (reference sequence). In DNA form, the CDR3 reads TGTGCCAGCAGTTTAAAGAGGGAGACCCAGTACTTC. Protein sequence: CASSLKRETQYF.

Comments on this clone: Other nucleotide sequences in the sample specify the same CDR3. This chain connects TRBV14 to TRBJ1-5; no firm D call. Trimming took 1 base from V and 4 from J, leaving 5 bases between them. CDR1 is SGHDN and CDR2 is FVKESK in the germline V gene. This CDR3 comprises 13 residues. The CDR3 nucleotides read TGTGCCAGCAGCCAAGGACTGAATCAGCCCCAGCATTTT. Its translation: CASSQGLNQPQHF.

The rearrangement uses TRBV6-1 and TRBJ1-5; D gene unclear. Per germline, CDR1 MNHNS and CDR2 SASEGT. The CDR3 runs to 13 residues. V dropped 7 bases and J dropped 0 bases, with 7 bases sitting between them. DNA of the CDR3: TGTGCCAGCACAGAACATAGCAATCAGCCCCAGCATTTT. This codes for CASTEHSNQPQHF.

The rearrangement joins TRBV5-1 to TRBJ2-2; no definite D call. This CDR3 contains 13 residues. The germline V gene has CDR1 SGHRS and CDR2 YFSETQ. Trimming took off 4 bases at V and 4 bases at J, with 8 bases between the two ends. Written as DNA, the CDR3 is TGCGCCAGCAGCATGGAGCTCACCGGGGAGCTGTTTTTT. Translating gives CASSMELTGELFF.